Following are 16 T cell receptor beta chains from one sample sequenced in a study of T cell changes during pregnancy in multiple sclerosis. Sequencing was performed with immunoSEQ multiplex PCR; in TCRdb, only in-frame clones are kept and a portion is missing. The sample lists roughly 46,000 clones; about 93% were seen once. The source was CD8+ T cells from peripheral blood mononuclear cells, collected after pregnancy. The receptors originated from a female donor with multiple sclerosis, enrolled in a pregnancy study.

V gene TRBV7-2 combines with J gene TRBJ2-2, with TRBD2 matching over 9 bases. Per the germline V gene, CDR1 is SGHTA and CDR2 is FQGNSA. J was trimmed by 7 bases and V by 6 bases; bases with no gene match: 6. The CDR3 is 14 residues long. The CDR3 sequence is CASRIAGDVGELFF. DNA of the CDR3: TGTGCCAGCAGAATAGCGGGAGACGTCGGGGAGCTGTTTTTT.

The chain links TRBV15 to TRBJ1-2, with D possibly TRBD1 on 5 matching bases. In germline, CDR1 is LNHNV, CDR2 YYDKDF (reference sequence). The V end lost 1 base, the J end lost 2 bases, and 11 bases lay between the germline ends. The CDR3 is made up of 15 amino acids. The chain's CDR3 is CATSRGMGLNYGYTF. CDR3 sequence (DNA): TGTGCCACCAGCAGAGGAATGGGGCTAAACTATGGCTACACCTTC. Full variable domain (remainder filled in from reference TRBV15 and TRBJ1-2): DAMVIQNPRYQVTQFGKPVTLSCSQTLNHNVMYWYQQKSSQAPKLLFHYYDKDFNNEADTPDNFQSRRPNTSFCFLDIRSPGLGDTAMYLCATSRGMGLNYGYTFGSGTRLTVV.

The chain couples TRBV9 to TRBJ1-1, with D possibly TRBD1 on 6 matching bases. The length of the CDR3 is 16 residues. Germline V gene sequence: CDR1 SGDLS, CDR2 YYNGEE. V was pared by 4 bases and J by 3 bases, with 19 bases between. The CDR3 sequence: CASSPRGGREDTEAFF. The CDR3 DNA follows: TGTGCCAGCAGCCCGAGGGGGGGGCGCGAGGACACTGAAGCTTTCTTT.

The V and J genes are TRBV7-9 and TRBJ1-4; D is ambiguous. Deletions cut 5 bases from V and 12 bases from J, with 13 bases between. Germline loops: CDR1 SEHNR, CDR2 FQNEAQ (reference sequence). The CDR3 is 12 residues long. This CDR3 reads CASSTSGWELFF. The CDR3 DNA is TGTGCCAGCAGCACGTCCGGGTGGGAACTGTTTTTT.

The chain has TRBV7-8 and TRBJ2-7; 10 nucleotides match TRBD1. The ends lost 3 bases at V and 2 bases at J; junction bases unmatched: 4. The germline V gene encodes CDR1 SGHVS and CDR2 FQNEAQ. The CDR3 length is 15 residues. Here the CDR3 DNA reads TGTGCCAGCAGCTTTGGGACAGGGGTAACCTACGAGCAGTACTTC. Its translation: CASSFGTGVTYEQYF.

The rearrangement links TRBV12-5 to TRBJ1-6; the D gene is possibly TRBD1 (5 bases). V lost 3 bases to trimming and J lost 4 bases, with 10 bases between them. The CDR3 extends over 15 amino acids. Germline loops: CDR1 LGHNT, CDR2 FRNRAP. The CDR3 reads CASGLSGTYNSPLHF. The CDR3 nucleotides read TGTGCTAGTGGTTTAAGCGGGACTTATAATTCACCCCTCCACTTT.

The V call is TRBV4-2, the J call TRBJ2-7; D is perhaps TRBD2 (6 bases). Per germline, CDR1 LGHNA and CDR2 YNFKEQ. Trimming shortened V by 4 bases and J by 3 bases, and 13 bases separated the two germline ends. CDR3 length: 14 residues. The CDR3 nucleotides are TGTGCCAGCAGCCCCCTTCGCGGGGACTACGAGCAGTACTTC. Amino acid sequence: CASSPLRGDYEQYF.

The V gene is TRBV6-4, the J gene TRBJ2-1; D might be TRBD2 (5 bases). The germline V gene has CDR1 MRHNA and CDR2 SNTAGT. This CDR3 contains 14 residues. V lost 3 bases to trimming and J lost 0 bases, with 6 bases between them. The CDR3 nucleotides read TGTGCCAGCAGTGAAGGGAGCTCCTACAATGAGCAGTTCTTC. Translating it yields CASSEGSSYNEQFF.

The V and J genes are TRBV7-9 and TRBJ1-2, with a tentative D call TRBD1 (6 bases). The CDR3 length is 13 residues. The germline CDR1 and CDR2 sequences are SEHNR and FQNEAQ (reference sequence). With 3 bases removed from V and 3 bases from J, the gap between germline ends came to 8 bases. CDR3 region: CASSFNRDYGYTF. The CDR3 region has the DNA TGTGCCAGCAGCTTTAACAGGGACTATGGCTACACCTTC.

The chain is built from TRBV9 and TRBJ2-6; D is possibly TRBD2 (6 bases). CDR1 is SGDLS and CDR2 is YYNGEE in the germline V gene. V was pared by 4 bases and J by 6 bases, with 20 bases between. This CDR3 spans 17 amino acids. Written as DNA, the CDR3 is TGTGCCAGCAGCCCGAGGTGGGGGGTCCCTGAGGCCAACGTCCTGACTTTC. Translating it yields CASSPRWGVPEANVLTF.

The V and J genes are TRBV9 and TRBJ1-5; 7 bases align to TRBD1. This CDR3 is built from 19 residues. V lost 2 bases and J lost 0; bases outside the gene matches: 14. Germline assignment: CDR1 SGDLS and CDR2 YYNGEE. CDR3 residues: CASSVRDSFRGYSNQPQHF. The CDR3 nucleotides read TGTGCCAGCAGCGTCCGGGACAGCTTCAGGGGCTATAGCAATCAGCCCCAGCATTTT.

This rearrangement joins TRBV6-5 to TRBJ2-3; D might be TRBD1 (5 bases). Trimming stripped 2 bases from V and 2 bases from J, with 11 bases between. This CDR3 is 15 amino acids long. Germline CDR1 reads MNHEY; CDR2 reads SVGAGI. This CDR3 reads CASSYGASNTDTQYF. CDR3 in DNA: TGTGCCAGCAGTTACGGGGCAAGTAACACAGATACGCAGTATTTT.

The J gene is TRBJ1-2, the V gene TRBV27, with 10 nucleotides matching TRBD1. The CDR3 consists of 15 residues. Germline V lookup: CDR1 MNHEY, CDR2 SMNVEV (reference sequence). With 2 bases clipped from V and 5 bases from J, the junction kept 5 bases outside the gene matches. The CDR3 region is CASSLRDRGLYGYTF. The CDR3 nucleotides are TGTGCCAGCAGTTTAAGGGACAGGGGTTTGTATGGCTACACCTTC.

This clone was seen a few times. This chain joins TRBV16 and TRBJ2-2; the D gene is possibly TRBD2 (6 bases). This CDR3 has 13 residues. V lost 2 bases and J lost 8, with 9 bases in between. Germline V lookup: CDR1 KGHSY, CDR2 FQNENV. The CDR3 DNA reads TGTGCCAGCAGCCAACCGCGGGGAGGGGAGCTGTTTTTT. It yields the protein CASSQPRGGELFF. The variable domain in full, completed from reference TRBV16 and TRBJ2-2, reads GEEVAQTPKHLVRGEGQKAKLYCAPIKGHSYVFWYQQVLKNEFKFLISFQNENVFDETGMPKERFSAKCLPNSPCSLEIQATKLEDSAVYFCASSQPRGGELFFGEGSRLTVL.

This sequence joins TRBV30 and TRBJ2-7; D gene unclear. V shed 7 bases and J shed 0 bases, with 13 bases lying between them. The germline V gene has CDR1 GTSNPN and CDR2 SVGIG (reference sequence). The CDR3 loop spans 13 amino acids. CDR3 bases: TGTGCCTTTTCCCCCCCTAGCTCCTACGAGCAGTACTTC. Translated, it gives CAFSPPSSYEQYF.

The V gene is TRBV9, the J gene TRBJ2-1; 7 bases map to TRBD2. This CDR3 spans 15 amino acids. Germline V gene lookup returns CDR1 SGDLS and CDR2 YYNGEE. The V and J ends lost 0 bases and 3 bases, in that order; junction bases with no gene match: 3. As DNA, the CDR3 is TGTGCCAGCAGCGTAGCTCTAGCGGTCTACAATGAGCAGTTCTTC. It is translated as CASSVALAVYNEQFF.